The 21 T cell receptor beta chains reported below all come from one sample, sequenced in a study of identifying expanded T cells in peripheral blood. Method: immunoSEQ multiplex PCR; TCRdb's copy keeps in-frame clones and lacks some. The table records 95,000 or so clones, approximately 86% of them present only once. The sequencing input was blood. The receptor source for this set is a person aged 18 to 70 in good health.

This clone has just a few counts. The chain links TRBV6-6 to TRBJ1-5; D ambiguous. Germline V gives CDR1 MNHNY, CDR2 SVGAGI (reference sequence). V dropped 6 bases and J dropped 3 bases, with 6 bases sitting between them. This CDR3 is built from 12 residues. CDR3 coding DNA: TGTGCCAGCAGACCGAACAATCAGCCCCAGCATTTT. Translated, it gives CASRPNNQPQHF.

The J gene is TRBJ2-7, the V gene TRBV7-9; a possible D gene is TRBD2 (5 bases). This CDR3 is 13 amino acids long. Trimming left V 4 bases short and J 2 bases short, with 9 bases between. The V gene's germline CDR1 is SEHNR and CDR2 FQNEAQ (reference sequence). CDR3 sequence (DNA): TGTGCCAGCAGCTCGGGATTTACCTACGAGCAGTACTTC. This encodes CASSSGFTYEQYF.

The chain has TRBV10-1 and TRBJ2-2; weak D call: TRBD1 (7 bases). This CDR3 is built from 16 residues. Germline values: CDR1 WNHNN, CDR2 SYGVQD (reference sequence). Trimming cost V 0 bases and J 5 bases, with 13 bases left between them. DNA for the CDR3: TGCGCCAGCAGTGAGTCAGCGACAGGGAGGACCGGGGAGCTGTTTTTT. It translates to CASSESATGRTGELFF.

The chain combines TRBV5-1 with TRBJ2-1, with a weak D call TRBD2 (5 bases). This CDR3 region has 14 residues. Germline CDR1 reads SGHRS; CDR2 reads YFSETQ. Trimming cost V 0 bases and J 4 bases, with 8 bases left between them. CDR3 amino acids: CASSLGGEYNEQFF. CDR3 coding DNA: TGCGCCAGCAGCTTGGGGGGAGAGTACAATGAGCAGTTCTTC.

V is TRBV19 and J is TRBJ1-2, with 7 bases fitting TRBD1. CDR1 and CDR2 from the germline V gene are LNHDA and SQIVND (reference sequence). This CDR3 region has 15 residues. Losses at the gene ends were 2 bases for V and 2 bases for J; bases not matched to a gene: 5. CDR3 sequence (DNA): TGTGCCAGTAGTATATACGACAGGGCGAACTATGGCTACACCTTC. Encoded protein: CASSIYDRANYGYTF.

CDR3 nucleotides: TGTGCCAGCAGCTCCCACGGGGATCGGACTGAAGCTTTCTTT. The encoded protein is CASSSHGDRTEAFF. V and J are TRBV7-9 and TRBJ1-1; D remains unclear. Germline CDR1 is SEHNR and CDR2 is FQNEAQ (reference sequence). The CDR3 contains 14 residues. Trimming removed 4 bases from V and 5 bases from J, with 14 bases in between.

J is TRBJ2-1 and V is TRBV7-8, with 9 bases lining up with TRBD1. The CDR3 consists of 17 residues. The germline gives CDR1 SGHVS, CDR2 FQNEAQ. The junction had 13 bases not matched to a gene; V was cut back by 4 bases and J by 6 bases. CDR3 protein: CASSSNPIGTGSNEQFF. The CDR3 DNA reads TGTGCCAGCAGCTCGAATCCAATCGGGACAGGGAGCAATGAGCAGTTCTTC.

V usage is TRBV7-9 and J usage is TRBJ1-1, with D possibly being TRBD1 (5 bases). The germline V gene has CDR1 SEHNR and CDR2 FQNEAQ (reference sequence). The CDR3 spans 15 residues. V was pared by 5 bases and J by 6 bases, with 19 bases between. The CDR3 sequence: CASSGLTRDGAEAFF. CDR3 bases: TGTGCCAGCAGCGGACTGACCCGGGACGGCGCTGAAGCTTTCTTT. Based on the CDR3 plus reference TRBV7-9 and TRBJ1-1, the full variable domain is DTGVSQNPRHKITKRGQNVTFRCDPISEHNRLYWYRQTLGQGPEFLTYFQNEAQLEKSRLLSDRFSAERPKGSFSTLEIQRTEQGDSAMYLCASSGLTRDGAEAFFGQGTRLTVV.

The V gene is TRBV4-2, the J gene TRBJ1-2, with a possible D match to TRBD1 (6 bases). Trimming stripped 0 bases from V and 8 bases from J, with 16 bases between. The length of the CDR3 is 15 residues. The germline V gene has CDR1 LGHNA and CDR2 YNFKEQ. CDR3 bases: TGTGCCAGCAGCCAAGAACAGACCGGGACACACGGCTACACCTTC. It specifies CASSQEQTGTHGYTF.

The chain uses TRBV29-1 and TRBJ1-5; no reliable D call. The CDR3 has 13 amino acids. The V end was cut by 4 bases, the J end by 3 bases, with 10 bases between. CDR1 SQVTM and CDR2 ANQGSEA come from the germline V gene. The CDR3 DNA follows: TGCAGCGTTGGGACGGCTTCCAATCAGCCCCAGCATTTT. It translates to CSVGTASNQPQHF.

This clone was recorded a few times. The CDR3 sequence: CASSGSRDPRGTEAFF. The DNA of the CDR3 is TGCGCCAGCAGCGGTTCCCGGGACCCGCGGGGCACTGAAGCTTTCTTT. The V call is TRBV4-3, the J call TRBJ1-1; a weak D match, TRBD1 (5 bases). Germline V gives CDR1 LGHNA, CDR2 YSLEER. The CDR3 spans 16 residues. V was clipped by 5 bases and J by 4 bases, with 20 bases between them.

The rearrangement uses TRBV30 and TRBJ2-7, with TRBD2 matching over 7 bases. CDR1 is GTSNPN and CDR2 is SVGIG in the germline V gene (reference sequence). The CDR3 is made up of 12 amino acids. Unmatched junction bases numbered 1, after V lost 2 bases and J lost 3 bases. The CDR3 nucleotides read TGTGCCTGGAGTTCTAGCGGCTACGAGCAGTACTTC. Translating gives CAWSSSGYEQYF.

In this sample, this clone turned up a few times. The chain employs TRBV7-9 and TRBJ1-4, with TRBD1 identical over 7 bases. The germline gives CDR1 SEHNR, CDR2 FQNEAQ (reference sequence). The CDR3 spans 15 residues. V lost 4 bases to trimming and J lost 4 bases; unmatched junction nucleotides: 6. The CDR3 sequence: CASSSPGQINEKLFF. The CDR3 DNA reads as TGTGCCAGCAGCTCCCCGGGACAGATTAATGAAAAACTGTTTTTT.

The chain joins TRBV13 to TRBJ1-6; D not resolved. This CDR3 region has 14 residues. Germline V gene data show CDR1 as PRHDT and CDR2 as FYEKMQ (reference sequence). Trimming removed 3 bases from V and 4 bases from J, with 7 bases in between. The chain's CDR3 is CASSLGGYNSPLHF. The CDR3 DNA reads as TGTGCCAGCAGCTTGGGAGGGTATAATTCACCCCTCCACTTT.

The chain has TRBV27 and TRBJ1-6; 9 nucleotides line up with TRBD1. Germline V gene data show CDR1 as MNHEY and CDR2 as SMNVEV (reference sequence). The CDR3 contains 16 residues. V was clipped by 6 bases and J by 4 bases; unmatched bases: 7. DNA of the CDR3: TGTGCCAGCAGGGTCGACAGGGGGGTATATAATTCACCCCTCCACTTT. Translation: CASRVDRGVYNSPLHF.

This clone was recorded only once. The chain employs TRBV2 and TRBJ1-2; possibly TRBD1 for D (5 bases). The length of the CDR3 is 12 residues. The V gene's germline CDR1 is SNHLY and CDR2 FYNNEI. Trimming shortened V by 11 bases and J by 5 bases, and 15 bases separated the two germline ends. CDR3 in amino acids: CALRRGLYGYTF. CDR3 in DNA: TGTGCCCTGAGAAGGGGCTTATATGGCTACACCTTC.

V and J are TRBV6-1 and TRBJ1-1, with D perhaps TRBD1 (6 bases). V lost 3 bases, J lost 2 bases, and 7 bases lay in between. The CDR3 is 13 residues long. Germline CDR1 MNHNS, CDR2 SASEGT. CDR3 residues: CASSDRGNTEAFF. In DNA, the CDR3 is TGTGCCAGCAGTGACAGGGGAAACACTGAAGCTTTCTTT.

CDR3 nucleotides: TGTGCCAGCTCACCCGTAAAGACAAGCTCTGGAAACACCATATATTTT. Translating gives CASSPVKTSSGNTIYF. The chain recombines TRBV18 with TRBJ1-3; no reliable D call. V was shortened by 3 bases and J by 0 bases, with 12 bases between the two germline ends. CDR1 and CDR2 (germline): KGHSH, LQKENI. The CDR3 contains 16 residues.

The chain links TRBV25-1 to TRBJ1-4, with D unresolved. This CDR3 spans 14 amino acids. The V end was cut by 2 bases, the J end by 4 bases, with 8 bases between. The germline gives CDR1 MGHDK, CDR2 SYGVNS. CDR3 protein: CASSETRSNEKLFF. Written as DNA, the CDR3 is TGTGCCAGCAGTGAAACTCGCAGTAATGAAAAACTGTTTTTT.

The chain recombines TRBV6-1 with TRBJ1-1; D is unclear. CDR3 size: 15 residues. Germline V gene lookup returns CDR1 MNHNS and CDR2 SASEGT. Trimming removed 8 bases from V and 0 bases from J, with 16 bases in between. The CDR3 DNA reads TGTGCCAGCCAAAGCAACACGGGGTTGAACACTGAAGCTTTCTTT. Residues: CASQSNTGLNTEAFF.

The genes are TRBV19 and TRBJ2-7, with D uncertain. This CDR3 comprises 13 residues. Germline assignment: CDR1 LNHDA and CDR2 SQIVND (reference sequence). The V gene lost 3 bases and the J gene lost 3 bases, with 9 bases spanning the gap. The CDR3 protein is CASSISPDYEQYF. The CDR3 DNA sequence: TGTGCCAGTAGTATTTCCCCGGACTACGAGCAGTACTTC. Full variable domain (outside the CDR3, taken from reference TRBV19 and TRBJ2-7): DGGITQSPKYLFRKEGQNVTLSCEQNLNHDAMYWYRQDPGQGLRLIYYSQIVNDFQKGDIAEGYSVSREKKESFPLTVTSAQKNPTAFYLCASSISPDYEQYFGPGTRLTVT.